The source of this T cell receptor beta chain is a study of cytomegalovirus exposure and HLA in healthy donors. The study's findings and limits: In vitro checks showed that a few CMV-associated chains really do target CMV antigens. The study assumed roughly uniform donor sequencing depth for presence/absence analyses. Exclusion applied to some V segments, including TRBV6-2 and TRBV6-3, as they were indistinguishable. DRB1 had the most TCR associations and HLA-C the fewest, a later analysis found, with rates varying by HLA locus.

Comments on this clone: Antigen unknown.

13 Jbeta primers and 60 Vbeta primers were used for the PCR. Some clones are missing from TCRdb's copy, which holds only in-frame ones; the method was immunoSEQ multiplex PCR. The table includes about 250,000 clones, over 70% detected once. CDR3 length: 15 amino acids. Germline loops: CDR1 SGHRS, CDR2 YFSETQ. With V trimmed by 0 bases and J by 4 bases, 4 bases remained unmatched. The chain recombines TRBV5-1 with TRBJ2-3, with 8 bases fitting TRBD1. The specimen sequenced was PBMCs. The receptor comes from a girl aged 2 to 10 in good health and CMV-seronegative. CDR3 loop: CASSLVQGVADTQYF. DNA of the CDR3: TGCGCCAGCAGCTTGGTACAGGGGGTGGCAGATACGCAGTATTTT.